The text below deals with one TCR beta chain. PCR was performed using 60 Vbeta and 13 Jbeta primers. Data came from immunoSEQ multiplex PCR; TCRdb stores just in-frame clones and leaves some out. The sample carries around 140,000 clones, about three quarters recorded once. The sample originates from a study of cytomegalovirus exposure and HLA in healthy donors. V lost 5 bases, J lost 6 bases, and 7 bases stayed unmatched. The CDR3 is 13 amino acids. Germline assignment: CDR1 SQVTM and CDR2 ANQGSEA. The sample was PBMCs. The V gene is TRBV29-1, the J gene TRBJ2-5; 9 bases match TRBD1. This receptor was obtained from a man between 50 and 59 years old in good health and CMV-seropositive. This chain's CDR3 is CSVRGQGLKTQYF. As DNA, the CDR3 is TGCAGCGTTAGGGGACAGGGCTTGAAGACCCAGTACTTC.